This T cell receptor (beta chain) was sequenced for a study of CD8 T cells in Susac syndrome. This CDR3 has 13 amino acids. Per germline, CDR1 SQVTM and CDR2 ANQGSEA. V dropped 6 bases and J dropped 8 bases, with 19 bases sitting between them. The authors reverse transcribed 0.5 to 1 ug RNA with random hexamers. MiXCR, run by TCRdb on the immunoSEQ multiplex PCR reads, gives a single entry per CDR3 protein. The sample records 150,000 to 200,000 distinct CDR3 sequences, just under 95% being singletons. The clonotype originates from a human donor in good health. Sample: CD4+ T cells from PBMCs. The gene calls are TRBV29-1 and TRBJ1-2, with no clear D. In DNA form, the CDR3 reads TGCAGCGTCCGAACCGGGCCTCTGGAGGGCTACACCTTC. Translated, it gives CSVRTGPLEGYTF. Full variable domain (remainder filled in from reference TRBV29-1 and TRBJ1-2): SAVISQKPSRDICQRGTSLTIQCQVDSQVTMMFWYRQQPGQSLTLIATANQGSEATYESGFVIDKFPISRPNLTFSTLTVSNMSPEDSSIYLCSVRTGPLEGYTFGSGTRLTVV.